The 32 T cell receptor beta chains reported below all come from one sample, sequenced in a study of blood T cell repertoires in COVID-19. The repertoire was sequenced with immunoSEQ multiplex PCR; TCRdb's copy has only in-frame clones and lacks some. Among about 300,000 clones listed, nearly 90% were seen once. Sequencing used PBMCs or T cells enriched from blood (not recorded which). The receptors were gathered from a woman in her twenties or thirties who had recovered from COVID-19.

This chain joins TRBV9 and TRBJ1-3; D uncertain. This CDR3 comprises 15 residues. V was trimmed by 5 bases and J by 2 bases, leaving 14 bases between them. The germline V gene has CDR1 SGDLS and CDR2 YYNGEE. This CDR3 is CASSPTISTGNTIYF. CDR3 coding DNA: TGTGCCAGCAGTCCGACAATCTCGACTGGAAACACCATATATTTT.

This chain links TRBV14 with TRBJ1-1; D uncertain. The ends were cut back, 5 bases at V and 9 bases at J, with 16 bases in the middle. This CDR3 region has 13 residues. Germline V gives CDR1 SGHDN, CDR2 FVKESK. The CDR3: CASSTRIDAQAFF. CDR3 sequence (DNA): TGTGCCAGCAGCACGAGGATCGACGCACAAGCTTTCTTT.

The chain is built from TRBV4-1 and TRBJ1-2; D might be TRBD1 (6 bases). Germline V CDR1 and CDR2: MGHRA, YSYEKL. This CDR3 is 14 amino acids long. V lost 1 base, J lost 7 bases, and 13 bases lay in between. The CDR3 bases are TGCGCCAGCAGCCAAGTGGGGGCATCAGTTGGCTACACCTTC. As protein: CASSQVGASVGYTF.

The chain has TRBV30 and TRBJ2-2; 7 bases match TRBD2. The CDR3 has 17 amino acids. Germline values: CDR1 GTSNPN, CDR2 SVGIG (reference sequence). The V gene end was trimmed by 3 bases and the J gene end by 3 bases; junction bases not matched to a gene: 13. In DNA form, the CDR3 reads TGTGCCTGGAGGAGAGGGAGCGGGACGGGCGACACCGGGGAGCTGTTTTTT. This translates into CAWRRGSGTGDTGELFF.

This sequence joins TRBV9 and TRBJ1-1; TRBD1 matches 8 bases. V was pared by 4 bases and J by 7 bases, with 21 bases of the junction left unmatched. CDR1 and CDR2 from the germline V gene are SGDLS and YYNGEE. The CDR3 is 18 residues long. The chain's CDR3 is CASSPTSRPLRGHDEAFF. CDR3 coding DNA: TGTGCCAGCAGCCCCACTTCAAGACCCCTCAGGGGGCATGATGAAGCTTTCTTT.

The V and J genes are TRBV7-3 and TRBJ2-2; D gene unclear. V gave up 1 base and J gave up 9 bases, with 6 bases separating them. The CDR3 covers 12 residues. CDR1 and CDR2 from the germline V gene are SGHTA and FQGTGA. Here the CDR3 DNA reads TGTGCCAGCAGCTTAAATGGGCGGGAGCTGTTTTTT. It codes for CASSLNGRELFF.

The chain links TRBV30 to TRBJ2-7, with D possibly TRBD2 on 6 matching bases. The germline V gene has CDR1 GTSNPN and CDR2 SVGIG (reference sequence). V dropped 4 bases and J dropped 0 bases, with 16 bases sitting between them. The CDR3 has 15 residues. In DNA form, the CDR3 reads TGTGCCTGGAACCCCCTGTCGGGACTCTCCTACGAGCAGTACTTC. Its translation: CAWNPLSGLSYEQYF.

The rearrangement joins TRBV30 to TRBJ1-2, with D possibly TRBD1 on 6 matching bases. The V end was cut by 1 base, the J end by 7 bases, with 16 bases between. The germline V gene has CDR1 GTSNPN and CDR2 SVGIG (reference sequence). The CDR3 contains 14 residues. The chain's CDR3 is CAWSEMSGASGYTF. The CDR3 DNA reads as TGTGCCTGGAGTGAGATGTCAGGGGCTAGTGGCTACACCTTC.

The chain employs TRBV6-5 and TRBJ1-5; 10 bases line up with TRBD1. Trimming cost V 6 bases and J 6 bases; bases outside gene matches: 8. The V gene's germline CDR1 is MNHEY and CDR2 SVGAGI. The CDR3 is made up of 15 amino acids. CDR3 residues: CASRIRDRGSQPQHF. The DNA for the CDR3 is TGTGCCAGCAGGATCCGGGACAGGGGTAGTCAGCCCCAGCATTTT.

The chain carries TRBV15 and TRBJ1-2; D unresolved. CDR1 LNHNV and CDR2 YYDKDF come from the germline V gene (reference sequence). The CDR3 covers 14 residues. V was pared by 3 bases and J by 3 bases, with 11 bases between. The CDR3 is CATSSDTPYYGYTF. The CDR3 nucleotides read TGTGCCACCAGCAGTGACACCCCGTACTATGGCTACACCTTC.

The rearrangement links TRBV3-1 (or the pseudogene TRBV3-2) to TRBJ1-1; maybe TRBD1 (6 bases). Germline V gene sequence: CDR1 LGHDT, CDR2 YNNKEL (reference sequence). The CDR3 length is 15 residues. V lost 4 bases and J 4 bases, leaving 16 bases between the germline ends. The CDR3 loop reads CASSLGGRRATEAFF. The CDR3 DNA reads TGTGCCAGCAGCCTCGGGGGGCGAAGAGCCACTGAAGCTTTCTTT.

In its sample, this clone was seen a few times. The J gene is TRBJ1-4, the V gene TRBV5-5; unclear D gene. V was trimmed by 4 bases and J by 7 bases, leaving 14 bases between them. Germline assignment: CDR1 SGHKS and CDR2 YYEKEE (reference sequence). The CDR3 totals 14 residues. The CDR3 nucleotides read TGTGCCAGCAGCCCCAGACTGGATGGTGAAAAACTGTTTTTT. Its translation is CASSPRLDGEKLFF.

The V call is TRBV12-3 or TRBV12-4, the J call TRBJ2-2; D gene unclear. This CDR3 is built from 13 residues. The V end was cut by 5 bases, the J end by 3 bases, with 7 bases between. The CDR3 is CASSRQDTGELFF. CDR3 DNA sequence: TGTGCCAGCAGTCGGCAGGACACCGGGGAGCTGTTTTTT.

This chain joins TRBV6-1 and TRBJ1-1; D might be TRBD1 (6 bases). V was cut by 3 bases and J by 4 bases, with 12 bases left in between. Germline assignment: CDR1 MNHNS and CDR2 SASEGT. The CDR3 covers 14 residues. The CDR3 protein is CASSERQEATEAFF. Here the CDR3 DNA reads TGTGCCAGCAGTGAGAGACAGGAGGCCACTGAAGCTTTCTTT.

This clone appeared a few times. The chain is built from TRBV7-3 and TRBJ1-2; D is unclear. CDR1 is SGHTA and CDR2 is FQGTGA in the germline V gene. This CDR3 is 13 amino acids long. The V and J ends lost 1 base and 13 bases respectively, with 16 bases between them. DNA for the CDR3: TGTGCCAGCAGCTTAATCCCCGAGGCTGAATCCACCTTC. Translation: CASSLIPEAESTF.

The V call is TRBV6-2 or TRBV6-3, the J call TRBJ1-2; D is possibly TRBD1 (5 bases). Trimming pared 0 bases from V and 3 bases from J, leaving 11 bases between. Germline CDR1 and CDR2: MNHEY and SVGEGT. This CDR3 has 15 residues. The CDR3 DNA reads TGTGCCAGCAGTTACTCTCAAGGGGCCGACTATGGCTACACCTTC. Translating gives CASSYSQGADYGYTF.

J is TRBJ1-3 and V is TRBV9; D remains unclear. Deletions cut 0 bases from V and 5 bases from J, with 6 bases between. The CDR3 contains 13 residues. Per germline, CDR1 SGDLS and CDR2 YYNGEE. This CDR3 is CASSVGDRNTIYF. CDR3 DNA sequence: TGTGCCAGCAGCGTAGGCGACAGAAACACCATATATTTT.

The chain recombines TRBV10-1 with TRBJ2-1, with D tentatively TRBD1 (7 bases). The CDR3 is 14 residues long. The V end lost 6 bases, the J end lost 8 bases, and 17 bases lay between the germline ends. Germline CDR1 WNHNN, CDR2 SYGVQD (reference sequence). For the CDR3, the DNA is TGCGCCAGCAGCAGGGGGACGGGGGTCCATGAGCAGTTCTTC. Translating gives CASSRGTGVHEQFF.

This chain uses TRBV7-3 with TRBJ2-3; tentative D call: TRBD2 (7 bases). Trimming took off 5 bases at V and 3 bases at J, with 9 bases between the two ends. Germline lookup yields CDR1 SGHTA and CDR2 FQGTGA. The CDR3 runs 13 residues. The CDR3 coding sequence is TGTGCCAGCAGCGAGGGGGGGACAGATACGCAGTATTTT. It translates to CASSEGGTDTQYF.

CDR3 bases: TGCAGCGTTGCCAGGGGCTCTGGAAACACCATATATTTT. Translation: CSVARGSGNTIYF. The rearrangement joins TRBV29-1 to TRBJ1-3, with TRBD1 as a possible D gene (6 bases). The CDR3 has 13 amino acids. The V end was cut by 4 bases, the J end by 0 bases, with 7 bases between. Germline V gene data show CDR1 as SQVTM and CDR2 as ANQGSEA.

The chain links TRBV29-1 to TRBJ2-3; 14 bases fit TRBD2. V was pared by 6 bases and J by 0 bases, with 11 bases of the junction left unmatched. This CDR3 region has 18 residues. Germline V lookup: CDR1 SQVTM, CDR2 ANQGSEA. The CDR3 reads CSVGKTSGGGPSTDTQYF. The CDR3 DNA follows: TGCAGCGTCGGAAAGACTAGCGGGGGGGGACCTAGCACAGATACGCAGTATTTT.

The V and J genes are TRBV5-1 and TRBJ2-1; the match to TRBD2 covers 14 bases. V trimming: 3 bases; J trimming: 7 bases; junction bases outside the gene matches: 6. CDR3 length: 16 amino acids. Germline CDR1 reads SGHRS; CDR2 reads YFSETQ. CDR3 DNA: TGCGCCAGCAGCTCCCAGACTAGCGGGGGGGAGAATGAGCAGTTCTTC. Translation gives CASSSQTSGGENEQFF. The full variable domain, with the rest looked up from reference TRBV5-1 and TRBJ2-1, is KAGVTQTPRYLIKTRGQQVTLSCSPISGHRSVSWYQQTPGQGLQFLFEYFSETQRNKGNFPGRFSGRQFSNSRSEMNVSTLELGDSALYLCASSSQTSGGENEQFFGPGTRLTVL.

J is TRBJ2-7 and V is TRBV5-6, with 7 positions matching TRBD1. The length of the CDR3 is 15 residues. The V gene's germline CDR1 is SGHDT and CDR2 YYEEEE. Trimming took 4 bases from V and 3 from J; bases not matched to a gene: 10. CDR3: CASSARQGIIYEQYF. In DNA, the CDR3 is TGTGCCAGCAGCGCCCGACAGGGTATTATCTACGAGCAGTACTTC.

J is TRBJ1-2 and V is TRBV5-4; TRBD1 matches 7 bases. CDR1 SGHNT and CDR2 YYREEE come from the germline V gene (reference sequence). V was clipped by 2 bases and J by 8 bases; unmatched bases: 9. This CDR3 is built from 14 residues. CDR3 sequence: CASSFVGQEGGYTF. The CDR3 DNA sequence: TGTGCCAGCAGCTTTGTAGGACAGGAGGGAGGCTACACCTTC.

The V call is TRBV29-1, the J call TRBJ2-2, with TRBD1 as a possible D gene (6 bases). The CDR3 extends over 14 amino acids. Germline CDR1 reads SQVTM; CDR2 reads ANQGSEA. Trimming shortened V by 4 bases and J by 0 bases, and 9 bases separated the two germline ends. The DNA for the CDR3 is TGCAGCGTTGCACAGGGCCCGAACACCGGGGAGCTGTTTTTT. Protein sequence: CSVAQGPNTGELFF.

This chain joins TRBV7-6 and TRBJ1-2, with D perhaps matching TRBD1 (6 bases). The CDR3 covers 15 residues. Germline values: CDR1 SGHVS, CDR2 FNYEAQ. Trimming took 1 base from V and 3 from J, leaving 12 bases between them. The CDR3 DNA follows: TGTGCCAGCAGCTTAGGTGCAGGGGCGGACTATGGCTACACCTTC. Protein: CASSLGAGADYGYTF.

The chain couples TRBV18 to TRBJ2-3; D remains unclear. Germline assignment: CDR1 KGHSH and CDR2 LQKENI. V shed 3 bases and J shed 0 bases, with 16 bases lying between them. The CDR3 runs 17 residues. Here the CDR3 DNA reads TGTGCCAGCTCACCCACCGATGTACAGAAAAGCACAGATACGCAGTATTTT. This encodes CASSPTDVQKSTDTQYF.

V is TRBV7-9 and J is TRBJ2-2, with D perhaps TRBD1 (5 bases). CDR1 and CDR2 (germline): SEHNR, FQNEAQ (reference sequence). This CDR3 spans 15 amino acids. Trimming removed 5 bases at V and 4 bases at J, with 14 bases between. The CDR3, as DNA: TGTGCCAGCAGCATAGGGGCCGTCGGCACCGGGGAGCTGTTTTTT. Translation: CASSIGAVGTGELFF.

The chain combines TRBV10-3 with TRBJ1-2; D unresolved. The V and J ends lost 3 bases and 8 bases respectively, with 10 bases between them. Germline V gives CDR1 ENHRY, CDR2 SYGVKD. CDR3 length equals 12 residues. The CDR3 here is CAISDLGSGYTF. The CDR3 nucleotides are TGTGCCATCAGTGACCTGGGGAGCGGCTACACCTTC.

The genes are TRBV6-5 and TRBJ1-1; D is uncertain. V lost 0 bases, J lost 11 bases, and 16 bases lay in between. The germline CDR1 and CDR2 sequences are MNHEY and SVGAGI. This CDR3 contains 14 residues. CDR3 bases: TGTGCCAGCAGTTACTCCCCAACGGTAAAGGAGGCTTTCTTT. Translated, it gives CASSYSPTVKEAFF.

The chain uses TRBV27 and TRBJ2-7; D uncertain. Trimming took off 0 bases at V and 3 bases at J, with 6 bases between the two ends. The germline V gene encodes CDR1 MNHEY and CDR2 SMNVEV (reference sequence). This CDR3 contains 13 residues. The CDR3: CASSLSFGYEQYF. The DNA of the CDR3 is TGTGCCAGCAGTTTATCATTCGGCTACGAGCAGTACTTC.

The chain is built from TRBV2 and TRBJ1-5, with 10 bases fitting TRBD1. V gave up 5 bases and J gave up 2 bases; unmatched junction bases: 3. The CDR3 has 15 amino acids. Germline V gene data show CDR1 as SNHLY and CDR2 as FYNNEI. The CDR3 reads CASSFGQGGNQPQHF. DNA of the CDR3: TGTGCCAGCAGTTTCGGACAGGGGGGCAATCAGCCCCAGCATTTT.